This T cell receptor beta chain comes out of a study of blood T cell repertoires in COVID-19. TCRdb's table, derived via immunoSEQ multiplex PCR, lists solely in-frame clones and lacks some. The data hold approximately 270,000 clones, with approximately 85% observed a single time. Germline loops: CDR1 MNHEY, CDR2 SVGAGI. The V segment lost 5 bases and the J segment 3 bases; nucleotides outside the gene matches: 4. The length of the CDR3 is 15 residues. Self-reported history from a screening survey and questionnaire set each donor's cohort. Symptom resolution, clearance, or two negative PCRs marked donors in Cohort 3 as recovered.

Sequenced: PBMCs or T cells enriched from blood (not recorded which). This TCR came from a woman aged 50 to 60 who had recovered from COVID-19. The chain carries TRBV6-5 and TRBJ1-2, with 12 bases aligning to TRBD1. The CDR3 region is CASSTGTGGHYGYTF. For the CDR3, the DNA is TGTGCCAGCAGTACCGGGACAGGGGGCCACTATGGCTACACCTTC.